These 9 T cell receptor beta chains came from one sample sequenced in a study of cytomegalovirus exposure and HLA in healthy donors. It was with 60 Vbeta and 13 Jbeta primers that the PCR ran. Assay used: immunoSEQ multiplex PCR; TCRdb lists only in-frame clones, some missing. The sample contains about 160,000 clones, approximately 79% of which appear only once. The sample taken for sequencing was PBMCs. These receptors were obtained from a man aged 40-49 years in good health and CMV-seronegative.

The chain combines TRBV10-2 with TRBJ1-4, with TRBD1 identical over 10 bases. The CDR3 loop spans 15 amino acids. Germline assignment: CDR1 WSHSY and CDR2 SAAADI. With V trimmed by 6 bases and J by 7 bases, 8 bases remained unmatched. The CDR3, as DNA: TGCGCCAGCAGCGCCCGACAGGGGGCGAGTGAAAAACTGTTTTTT. This sequence encodes CASSARQGASEKLFF.

The chain is built from TRBV19 and TRBJ2-2; D uncertain. Germline CDR1 LNHDA, CDR2 SQIVND (reference sequence). V lost 6 bases and J lost 2, with 13 bases in between. The CDR3 runs to 15 residues. The CDR3 here is CASRVQETNTGELFF. The CDR3 DNA sequence: TGTGCCAGTAGAGTGCAAGAAACAAACACCGGGGAGCTGTTTTTT. Using reference TRBV19 and TRBJ2-2 for the parts outside the CDR3, the full variable domain is DGGITQSPKYLFRKEGQNVTLSCEQNLNHDAMYWYRQDPGQGLRLIYYSQIVNDFQKGDIAEGYSVSREKKESFPLTVTSAQKNPTAFYLCASRVQETNTGELFFGEGSRLTVL.

The chain links TRBV5-5 to TRBJ1-1; tentative D call: TRBD1 (5 bases). The CDR3 sequence is 15 residues long. In germline, CDR1 is SGHKS, CDR2 YYEKEE (reference sequence). The ends were cut back, 6 bases at V and 0 bases at J, with 15 bases in the middle. This chain's CDR3 is CASMLGGVMNTEAFF. As DNA, the CDR3 is TGTGCCAGCATGCTGGGGGGGGTGATGAACACTGAAGCTTTCTTT.

The rearrangement uses TRBV15 and TRBJ1-1, with D maybe TRBD1 (6 bases). CDR1 LNHNV and CDR2 YYDKDF come from the germline V gene (reference sequence). The ends were cut back, 5 bases at V and 0 bases at J, with 13 bases in the middle. CDR3 size: 15 residues. CDR3 DNA sequence: TGTGCCACCAGCTCCAGCGACAGGTTGAACACTGAAGCTTTCTTT. Its translation is CATSSSDRLNTEAFF.

This chain uses TRBV5-1 with TRBJ2-2, with D uncertain. This CDR3 has 15 residues. The ends were cut back, 0 bases at V and 0 bases at J, with 6 bases in the middle. The germline V gene has CDR1 SGHRS and CDR2 YFSETQ. CDR3 bases: TGCGCCAGCAGCTTGGCCGGTGCGAACACCGGGGAGCTGTTTTTT. This translates into CASSLAGANTGELFF.

The rearrangement uses TRBV5-4 and TRBJ1-5; TRBD1 aligns across 8 bases. CDR3 length equals 14 residues. Germline assignment: CDR1 SGHNT and CDR2 YYREEE (reference sequence). V trimming: 4 bases; J trimming: 4 bases; junction bases outside the gene matches: 4. CDR3 region: CASSPGTGNQPQHF. CDR3 nucleotide sequence: TGTGCCAGCAGCCCCGGGACAGGTAATCAGCCCCAGCATTTT.

J is TRBJ2-3 and V is TRBV29-1; D uncertain. The germline V gene has CDR1 SQVTM and CDR2 ANQGSEA. V lost 0 bases and J lost 0, with 13 bases in between. The CDR3 is 16 residues long. CDR3 loop: CSVEDLVNASTDTQYF. The CDR3 coding sequence is TGCAGCGTTGAAGATCTAGTGAACGCTAGCACAGATACGCAGTATTTT.

V usage is TRBV6-1 and J usage is TRBJ2-3, with 7 positions matching TRBD1. This CDR3 contains 15 residues. Trimming at V came to 6 bases and at J to 2 bases, leaving 8 bases not matched to a gene. From germline, CDR1 is MNHNS and CDR2 SASEGT. CDR3 residues: CASRAQGRPTDTQYF. The CDR3 nucleotides read TGTGCCAGCAGGGCACAGGGGAGACCCACAGATACGCAGTATTTT.

The genes are TRBV4-3 and TRBJ2-7, with D maybe TRBD2 (7 bases). The CDR3 loop spans 14 amino acids. Deletions cut 2 bases from V and 5 bases from J, with 13 bases between. Germline CDR1 and CDR2: LGHNA and YSLEER. Here the CDR3 DNA reads TGCGCCAGCAGCCAATCGGGGGGCCGCGACGAGCAGTACTTC. This gives the protein CASSQSGGRDEQYF.